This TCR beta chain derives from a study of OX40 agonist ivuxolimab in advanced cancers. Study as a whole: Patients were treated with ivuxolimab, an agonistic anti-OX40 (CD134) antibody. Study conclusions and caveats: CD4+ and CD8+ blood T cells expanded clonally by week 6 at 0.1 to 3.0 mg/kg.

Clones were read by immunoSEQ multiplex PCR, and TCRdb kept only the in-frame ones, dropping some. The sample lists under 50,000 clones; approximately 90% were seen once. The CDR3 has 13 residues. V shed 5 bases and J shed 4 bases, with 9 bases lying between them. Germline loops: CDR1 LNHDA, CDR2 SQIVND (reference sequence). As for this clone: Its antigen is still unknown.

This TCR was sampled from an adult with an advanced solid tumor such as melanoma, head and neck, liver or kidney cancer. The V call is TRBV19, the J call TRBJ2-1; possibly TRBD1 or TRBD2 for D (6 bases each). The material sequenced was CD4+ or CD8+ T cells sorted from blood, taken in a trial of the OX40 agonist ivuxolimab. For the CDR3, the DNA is TGTGCCAGTAGTTCGGGGGCTTACAATGAGCAGTTCTTC. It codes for CASSSGAYNEQFF.